The 9 T cell receptor beta chains presented below share a single source sample, sequenced in a study of Graves' ophthalmopathy and Graves' hyperthyroidism. TCR beta CDR3 amplification used RNA transcripts. The workflow started with a first-round RT-PCR run with HTBI primers and then moved on to a second-round multiplex PCR. TCRdb re-called the multiplex PCR reads through MiXCR, storing one row per CDR3 protein. The sample yields over 500,000 distinct CDR3 sequences, roughly 20% seen once. The sample taken for sequencing was peripheral blood. All receptors come from a young woman with stable Graves' hyperthyroidism. Some clones in this sample may be carry-over from other donors' samples.

This clonotype was observed a handful of times. The chain has TRBV5-1 and TRBJ1-1; TRBD1 might be the D (6 bases). Per germline, CDR1 SGHRS and CDR2 YFSETQ. This CDR3 region has 13 residues. The germline V and J ends were trimmed by 4 bases and 7 bases, with 14 bases remaining between them. The CDR3 loop reads CASSPPGHDEAFF. CDR3 DNA: TGCGCCAGCAGCCCCCCGGGACATGATGAAGCTTTCTTT.

The table lists this clonotype with many counts. V gene TRBV6-1 combines with J gene TRBJ2-2, with D tentatively TRBD1 (6 bases). V shed 7 bases and J shed 12 bases, with 24 bases lying between them. The CDR3 consists of 15 residues. Germline loops: CDR1 MNHNS, CDR2 SASEGT. Here the CDR3 DNA reads TGTGCCAGCAATCCCTGGGACGGCCCCAGGGGAAAGCTGTTTTTT. This sequence encodes CASNPWDGPRGKLFF.

This clonotype occurred many times. The chain has TRBV6-1 and TRBJ1-2; D is unresolved. Germline CDR1 is MNHNS and CDR2 is SASEGT. Trimming stripped 9 bases from V and 8 bases from J, with 13 bases between. This CDR3 spans 11 amino acids. The CDR3 DNA reads TGTGCCAGGGGTGGGCTTGGAGGCTACACCTTC. It specifies CARGGLGGYTF.

This clonotype has at least ten counts. The gene calls are TRBV6-5 and TRBJ1-1; D is perhaps TRBD1 (5 bases). Germline CDR1 reads MNHEY; CDR2 reads SVGAGI. CDR3 size: 14 residues. V was trimmed by 7 bases and J by 9 bases, leaving 21 bases between them. The CDR3 protein is CASISSGTEAQAFF. The CDR3, as DNA: TGTGCCAGCATTTCTTCCGGGACGGAGGCACAAGCTTTCTTT.

This clonotype was recorded at least ten times. V usage is TRBV6-2 or TRBV6-3 and J usage is TRBJ1-6; TRBD1 aligns across 9 bases. The CDR3 is made up of 13 amino acids. The germline V gene encodes CDR1 MNHEY and CDR2 SVGEGT. V shed 7 bases, J shed 9 bases, and the junction held 4 bases outside the gene matches. Here the CDR3 DNA reads TGTGCCAGCAAAGGACAGGGGAGTTCACCCCTCCACTTT. As protein: CASKGQGSSPLHF.

This clonotype was seen many times. The V gene is TRBV9, the J gene TRBJ1-1; D is undetermined. The germline gives CDR1 SGDLS, CDR2 YYNGEE. Trimming shortened V by 0 bases and J by 6 bases, and 15 bases separated the two germline ends. This CDR3 is 15 amino acids long. The CDR3 sequence: CASSVGAGDVAEAFF. As DNA, the CDR3 is TGTGCCAGCAGCGTAGGTGCTGGGGATGTGGCTGAAGCTTTCTTT.

This clonotype was counted at least ten times. The gene calls are TRBV3-1 and TRBJ2-7, with TRBD2 as a possible D gene (5 bases). The CDR3 consists of 14 residues. V lost 1 base and J lost 2, with 9 bases in between. CDR1 and CDR2 from the germline V gene are LGHDT and YNNKEL (reference sequence). CDR3 bases: TGTGCCAGCAGCCAAGGCGGGTTTACCTACGAGCAGTACTTC. Its protein product is CASSQGGFTYEQYF.

This clonotype showed up many times. V and J are TRBV12-3 or TRBV12-4 and TRBJ1-1; possible D gene TRBD1, 6 bases. The V and J ends lost 6 bases and 4 bases respectively, with 9 bases between them. CDR3 length: 12 amino acids. The CDR3 is CASSWGLTEAFF. CDR3 coding DNA: TGTGCCAGCAGCTGGGGGCTCACTGAAGCTTTCTTT.

This clonotype was observed at least ten times. This chain uses TRBV15 with TRBJ1-6; D gene unclear. The V gene lost 3 bases and the J gene lost 0 bases, with 6 bases spanning the gap. CDR3 length: 15 residues. Germline V gene data show CDR1 as LNHNV and CDR2 as YYDKDF (reference sequence). CDR3 bases: TGTGCCACCAGCAGGGGGAGCTCCTATAATTCACCCCTCCACTTT. Protein sequence: CATSRGSSYNSPLHF.